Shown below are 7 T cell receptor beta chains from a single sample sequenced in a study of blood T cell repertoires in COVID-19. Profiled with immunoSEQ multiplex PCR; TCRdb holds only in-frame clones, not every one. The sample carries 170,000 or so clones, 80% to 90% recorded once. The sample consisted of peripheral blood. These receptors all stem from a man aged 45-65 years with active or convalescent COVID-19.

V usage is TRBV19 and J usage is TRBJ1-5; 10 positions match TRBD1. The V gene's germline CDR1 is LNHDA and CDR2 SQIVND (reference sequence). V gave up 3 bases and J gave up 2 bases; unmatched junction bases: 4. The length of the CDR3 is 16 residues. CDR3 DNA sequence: TGTGCCAGTAGTATGTATGGGACAGGGGGCAATCAGCCCCAGCATTTT. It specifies CASSMYGTGGNQPQHF. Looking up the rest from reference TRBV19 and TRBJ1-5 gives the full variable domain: DGGITQSPKYLFRKEGQNVTLSCEQNLNHDAMYWYRQDPGQGLRLIYYSQIVNDFQKGDIAEGYSVSREKKESFPLTVTSAQKNPTAFYLCASSMYGTGGNQPQHFGDGTRLSIL.

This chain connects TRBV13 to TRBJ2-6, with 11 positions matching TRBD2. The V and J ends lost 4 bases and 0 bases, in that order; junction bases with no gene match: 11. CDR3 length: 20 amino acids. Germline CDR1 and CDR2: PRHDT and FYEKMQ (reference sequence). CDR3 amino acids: CASSSMEIAGGFSGANVLTF. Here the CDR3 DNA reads TGTGCCAGCAGCTCGATGGAGATAGCGGGAGGGTTCTCTGGGGCCAACGTCCTGACTTTC.

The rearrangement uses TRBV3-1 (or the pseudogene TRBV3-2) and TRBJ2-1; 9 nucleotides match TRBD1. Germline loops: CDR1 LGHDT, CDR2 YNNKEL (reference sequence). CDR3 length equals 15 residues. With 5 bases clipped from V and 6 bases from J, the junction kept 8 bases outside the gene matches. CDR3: CASSTRDRVINEQFF. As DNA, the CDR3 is TGTGCCAGCAGCACCCGGGACAGGGTAATCAATGAGCAGTTCTTC.

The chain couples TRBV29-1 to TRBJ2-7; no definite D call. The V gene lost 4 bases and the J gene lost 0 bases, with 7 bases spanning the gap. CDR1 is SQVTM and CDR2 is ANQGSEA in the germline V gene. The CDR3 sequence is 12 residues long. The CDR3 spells CSVGKRSYEQYF. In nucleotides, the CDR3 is TGCAGCGTTGGGAAGCGCTCCTACGAGCAGTACTTC.

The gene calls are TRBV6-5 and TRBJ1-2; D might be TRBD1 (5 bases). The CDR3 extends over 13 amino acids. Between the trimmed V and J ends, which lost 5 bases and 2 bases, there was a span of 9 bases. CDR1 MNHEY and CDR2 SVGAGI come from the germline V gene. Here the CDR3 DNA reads TGTGCCAGCAGTCCACAGGAAAACTATGGCTACACCTTC. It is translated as CASSPQENYGYTF.

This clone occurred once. CDR3 sequence (DNA): TGCGCCAGCAGCCCGGGACTACCTAACACAGATACGCAGTATTTT. It specifies CASSPGLPNTDTQYF. The chain carries TRBV5-1 and TRBJ2-3; TRBD2 matches at 7 bases. Germline V gene data show CDR1 as SGHRS and CDR2 as YFSETQ. This CDR3 contains 15 residues. The J segment lost 2 bases and the V segment lost 4 bases, leaving 7 bases of the junction unmatched.

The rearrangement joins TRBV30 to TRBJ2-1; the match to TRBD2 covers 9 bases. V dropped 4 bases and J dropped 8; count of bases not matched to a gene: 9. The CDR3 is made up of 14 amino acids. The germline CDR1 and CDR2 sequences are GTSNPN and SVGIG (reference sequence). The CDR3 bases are TGTGCCTGGATGCCCGCGGGAGGGGGGCATGAGCAGTTCTTC. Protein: CAWMPAGGGHEQFF.